A single TCR beta chain is shown here with its context. No antigen is known for it. TCR beta CDR3 regions were amplified from RNA transcripts. TCR CDR3 regions were first amplified by RT-PCR with HTBI primers. TCRdb reprocessed the multiplex PCR reads via MiXCR and lists one record per CDR3 protein. The profile shows under 550,000 distinct CDR3 sequences, around 20% of them singletons. V lost 7 bases, J lost 6 bases, and 6 bases stayed unmatched. Germline lookup yields CDR1 SGHRS and CDR2 YFSETQ. The CDR3 has 14 amino acids. The data are from a study of T cells in Graves' hyperthyroidism and ophthalmopathy. Overall study findings and caveats: Stable hyperthyroidism was separated from ophthalmopathy by a model based on 13 V-J features.

The clonotype originates from a middle-aged man with Graves' ophthalmopathy. Sequencing was performed on blood. The chain joins TRBV5-1 to TRBJ1-6; 8 bases map to TRBD1. The CDR3 region has the DNA TGCGCCAGCTACCCGGGACAGGCTAATTCACCCCTCCACTTT. Amino acid sequence: CASYPGQANSPLHF.